This TCR beta chain was obtained from a study of blood T cell repertoires in COVID-19. The data were produced by immunoSEQ multiplex PCR, yet TCRdb's version contains in-frame clones alone and is incomplete. The sample carries 250,000 to 300,000 clones, around 86% recorded once. Trimming stripped 2 bases from V and 0 bases from J, with 6 bases between. CDR3 length: 14 amino acids. The germline V gene encodes CDR1 SGHKS and CDR2 YYEKEE (reference sequence). Sequenced material: peripheral blood. The genes are TRBV5-5 and TRBJ1-3, with no clear D. The receptor was isolated from a woman aged 25-40 years with active or convalescent COVID-19. CDR3 in DNA: TGTGCCAGCAGCTTATCCGGCTCTGGAAACACCATATATTTT. Amino acid sequence: CASSLSGSGNTIYF. Full variable domain (remainder filled in from reference TRBV5-5 and TRBJ1-3): DAGVTQSPTHLIKTRGQQVTLRCSPISGHKSVSWYQQVLGQGPQFIFQYYEKEERGRGNFPDRFSARQFPNYSSELNVNALLLGDSALYLCASSLSGSGNTIYFGEGSWLTVV.